Listed below are T cell receptor beta chains from one sample, sequenced in a study of T cell responses to AZD1222 COVID-19 vaccine. Libraries were prepared by immunoSEQ multiplex PCR; TCRdb keeps only in-frame clonotypes and omits some of them. The sample has tens of thousands of clones, more than 70% seen once; the top ten hold about 2.2%. The specimen was peripheral blood, collected on day 0 of AZD1222 vaccination. The receptors stem from an adult in good health. The CDR3 runs from the conserved cysteine through the conserved F or W. A D gene is named only where the DNA matches it firmly. Size tells how often a clone was seen (once, few, many) or the class of an expanded clone, and some rows leave it out.

TGCGCCAGCAGCGCAACGCCGGGACTAGCGGGATCACCCAACACCGGGGAGCTGTTTTTT,CASSATPGLAGSPNTGELFF,TRBV10-1,NA,TRBD2,TRBJ2-2
TGTGCCAGCAGCTTAGGGGACAGGGGGCGGGTCATGACTGAAGCTTTCTTT,CASSLGDRGRVMTEAFF,TRBV11-2,NA,TRBD1,TRBJ1-1
TGTGCCAGCAGTGAGGAGACAGGGCTAGGCTACACCTTC,CASSEETGLGYTF,TRBV6-1,NA,TRBD1,TRBJ1-2
TGTGCCAGCAGTTCCCCAGGGAAAGGGGTTGGGACTGAAGCTTTCTTT,CASSSPGKGVGTEAFF,TRBV6-5,once,NA,TRBJ1-1
TGTGCCAGCAGCCCCCTTCGTTCCGAGCAGTACTTC,CASSPLRSEQYF,TRBV7-8,NA,NA,TRBJ2-7
TGTGCCATCAGTGAGTCAAAGGGACTAGCGGGACCCTTAACGAACACCGGGGAGCTGTTTTTT,CAISESKGLAGPLTNTGELFF,TRBV10-3,NA,TRBD2,TRBJ2-2
TGTGCCAGCCGTCCGGGGGGCTCGGGGGCGTTGACCGGGGAGCTGTTTTTT,CASRPGGSGALTGELFF,TRBV5-4,NA,NA,TRBJ2-2
TGTGCCAGCAGTTTGGGGACTAGCAGCGTCTACGAGCAGTACTTC,CASSLGTSSVYEQYF,TRBV6-6,NA,TRBD2,TRBJ2-7
TGCGCCAGCAGCTTGGCATTCGGTTCGACTAATGAAAAACTGTTTTTT,CASSLAFGSTNEKLFF,TRBV5-1,NA,NA,TRBJ1-4
TGTGCCAGCAGTTTAATAGTAAGCAATCAGCCCCAGCATTTT,CASSLIVSNQPQHF,TRBV28,NA,NA,TRBJ1-5
TGTGCCAGCAGTTTCGGTAAACAGGGGATGCAGTATTTT,CASSFGKQGMQYF,TRBV27,NA,TRBD1,TRBJ2-3
TGCAGTGCTAGTTATGGGGGGACCCAGCTCTCCGAGCAGTACTTC,CSASYGGTQLSEQYF,TRBV20-1,once,NA,TRBJ2-7
TGCGCCAGCAGCCCGGGGACAGGGGATGGCTACACCTTC,CASSPGTGDGYTF,TRBV5-1,NA,TRBD1,TRBJ1-2
TGCGCCAGCAGTTCCGGGCCATACTACAATGAGCAGTTCTTC,CASSSGPYYNEQFF,TRBV10-1,NA,NA,TRBJ2-1
TGCGCCAGCAGCTTGGGACAGGGGACGACAGATACGCAGTATTTT,CASSLGQGTTDTQYF,TRBV5-1,NA,TRBD1,TRBJ2-3
TGTGCCAGCAGCCAAGTAGGTACCACCTACTACGAGCAGTACTTC,CASSQVGTTYYEQYF,TRBV4-2,NA,NA,TRBJ2-7
TGTGCCAGCAGCTTGATATCAGGTCCTAGCACAGATACGCAGTATTTT,CASSLISGPSTDTQYF,TRBV5-4,once,NA,TRBJ2-3